A selection of T cell receptor beta chains follows, all from one sample in a study of cytomegalovirus exposure and HLA in healthy donors. The method was immunoSEQ multiplex PCR; TCRdb's version includes in-frame clones alone and lacks a portion of them. This sample's clone table lists tens of thousands of clones. Sequencing was done on a sample of PBMCs. These receptors all come from a boy between 10 and 17 years old in good health and CMV-seronegative. The CDR3 runs from the conserved cysteine through the conserved F or W. D genes are given only for firm matches. The listing skips clone size in some rows; elsewhere it reads once, few, many or a size class.

.	TRBV9	.	TRBJ1-2	TGTGCCAGCAGCGTAGGAGATACCGATCATGGCTACACCTTC	CASSVGDTDHGYTF
.	TRBV5-1	.	TRBJ2-7	TGCGCCAGCAGCCGCCGACCTGGAGCCAACGCCTACGAGCAGTACTTC	CASSRRPGANAYEQYF
.	TRBV7-6	.	TRBJ2-5	TGTGCCAGCAGCTCTCTTCAGGGTTACGGAGAGACCCAGTACTTC	CASSSLQGYGETQYF
.	TRBV13	.	TRBJ1-1	TGTGCCAGCAGCTTGTATTCTGAAGCTTTCTTT	CASSLYSEAFF
.	TRBV6-6	TRBD2	TRBJ2-1	TGTGCCAGCAGTAATATTACTAGCGGTCCAAACAATGAGCAGTTCTTC	CASSNITSGPNNEQFF
.	TRBV11-2	.	TRBJ1-2	TGTGCCAGCAGCTCGAACTATGGCTACACCTTC	CASSSNYGYTF
.	TRBV30	.	TRBJ2-1	TGTGCCTGGTCGGACTACGAACACAATGAGCAGTTCTTC	CAWSDYEHNEQFF
.	TRBV2	.	TRBJ2-6	TGTGCCAGCAGTGTTGGGAGTCTCTCTGGGGCCAACGTCCTGACTTTC	CASSVGSLSGANVLTF
.	TRBV7-2	.	TRBJ1-1	TGTGCCAGCAGCTCGGGGGTCGTGAAGACTGAAGCTTTCTTT	CASSSGVVKTEAFF
.	TRBV5-4	.	TRBJ2-1	TGTGCCAGCGGGGCAGGGCTTAACAATGAGCAGTTCTTC	CASGAGLNNEQFF
.	TRBV7-9	TRBD1	TRBJ2-7	TGTGCCAGCAGCTTCCGCGTAGGGACAGAGTTAAACTTC	CASSFRVGTELNF
.	TRBV5-1	TRBD2	TRBJ2-1	TGCGCCAGCAGCTCACGCTCCGCGGGAGGGCCGGGCAATGAGCAGTTCTTC	CASSSRSAGGPGNEQFF
.	TRBV10-3	.	TRBJ1-2	TGTGCCATCAGTGAGAGCCTATTCGGTGGCTACACCTTC	CAISESLFGGYTF
.	TRBV6-1	TRBD1	TRBJ2-7	TGTGCCAGCAGCGAGACCGGGACAGGGGCCGAGCAGTACTTC	CASSETGTGAEQYF
.	TRBV6-1	.	TRBJ2-7	TGTGCCAGCAGTTCCCAGACTGGAACAGAGCAGTACTTC	CASSSQTGTEQYF
.	TRBV9	TRBD1	TRBJ1-1	TGTGCCAGCAGCCTCGGGACAGTGAACACTGAAGCTTTCTTT	CASSLGTVNTEAFF
.	TRBV15	TRBD2	TRBJ2-3	TGTGCCACCAGCAGAGATCTTGGGACTAGCGGGGGGATGGAGCCAGATACGCAGTATTTT	CATSRDLGTSGGMEPDTQYF
.	TRBV27	TRBD1	TRBJ2-1	TGTGCCAGCAGTCCACAGGGGTACTACAATGAGCAGTTCTTC	CASSPQGYYNEQFF
.	TRBV7-9	.	TRBJ2-7	TGTGCCAGCAGCTTCTACGGAGGAGACTCCTACGAGCAGTACTTC	CASSFYGGDSYEQYF
.	TRBV5-1	TRBD1	TRBJ1-3	TGCGCCAGCAGCCCCGAGGGCAGGGGGAGCTCTGGAAACACCATATATTTT	CASSPEGRGSSGNTIYF
.	TRBV20-1	.	TRBJ2-7	TGCAGTGCACCCCAAGGGGGCGAGCAGTACTTC	CSAPQGGEQYF
.	TRBV19	.	TRBJ2-3	TGTGCCAGTAGAGACCGACAGACTAGCACAGATACGCAGTATTTT	CASRDRQTSTDTQYF
medium-sized	TRBV19	.	TRBJ1-5	TGTGCCAGTCGAGATAGCAATCAGCCCCAGCATTTT	CASRDSNQPQHF
.	TRBV6-1	.	TRBJ1-5	TGTGCCAGCGGGGCCTATAGCAATCAGCCCCAGCATTTT	CASGAYSNQPQHF
.	TRBV27	TRBD1	TRBJ1-4	TGTGCCAGCAGTTTTAACAGGGGATTTGAAAAACTGTTTTTT	CASSFNRGFEKLFF
.	TRBV11-2	TRBD2	TRBJ2-1	TGTGCCAGCACCATCGGACTAGCGGGGAATAATGAGCAGTTCTTC	CASTIGLAGNNEQFF
.	TRBV7-2	TRBD2	TRBJ2-4	TGTGCCAGCAGCCTGGGGACTAGCGGGAAGGCCAAAAACATTCAGTACTTC	CASSLGTSGKAKNIQYF
.	TRBV9	TRBD2	TRBJ2-3	TGTGCCAGCAGCGTAGATTCAGCGGGGACTAGCACAGATACGCAGTATTTT	CASSVDSAGTSTDTQYF
.	TRBV4-3	.	TRBJ2-7	TGCGCCAGCAGCCTAAGCTTCGGGACAAAGTACGAGCAGTACTTC	CASSLSFGTKYEQYF
.	TRBV11-2	.	TRBJ1-1	TGTGCCAGCAGCTTCGGTGGGCGGGTGAACACTGAAGCTTTCTTT	CASSFGGRVNTEAFF
.	TRBV29-1	TRBD1	TRBJ2-1	TGCAGCGTTGGCCGGACAGGCTCCTACAATGAGCAGTTCTTC	CSVGRTGSYNEQFF
.	TRBV6-1	.	TRBJ2-5	TGTGCCAGCTGGGGCGGGACCGTGCAGACCCAGTACTTC	CASWGGTVQTQYF
.	TRBV12-1	.	TRBJ2-1	TGTGCCAGCAGCTTTGACAGGGGAATAGGGCTTGGGTACAATGAGCAGTTCTTC	CASSFDRGIGLGYNEQFF
.	TRBV11-2	.	TRBJ2-5	TGTGCCAGCACCCTAGGGGCCAGGGAGACCCAGTACTTC	CASTLGARETQYF
.	TRBV7-2	.	TRBJ2-3	TGTGCCAGCAGCTTAGAGGGGGCAGATACGCAGTATTTT	CASSLEGADTQYF
.	TRBV10-3	TRBD1	TRBJ1-1	TGTGCCATCAGTCAGAACCTCCAGGGGGGTACATCGATCTCTGAAGCTTTCTTT	CAISQNLQGGTSISEAFF
.	TRBV6-1	TRBD2	TRBJ2-7	TGTGCCAGCAGTGAAGTGTTAGCGGGAGGGCCTGGGGAGCAGTACTTC	CASSEVLAGGPGEQYF
.	TRBV6-5	TRBD1	TRBJ2-7	TGTGCCAGCAGTTACGGGGACAGAATCTACGAGCAGTACTTC	CASSYGDRIYEQYF
.	TRBV29-1	.	TRBJ1-2	TGCAGCTCTGGGGGGGACGGCTACACCTTC	CSSGGDGYTF
.	TRBV19	.	TRBJ1-3	TGTGCCAGTAGACAATTCTCTGGAAACACCATATATTTT	CASRQFSGNTIYF
.	TRBV9	TRBD1	TRBJ1-4	TGTGCCAGCAGCGGACAGGGGGGTAGTGAAAAACTGTTTTTT	CASSGQGGSEKLFF